This record covers a single T cell receptor (beta chain). The antigen remains undetermined. One entry per CDR3 protein results from TCRdb running MiXCR on the 5' RACE reads. Among 350,000 to 450,000 distinct CDR3 sequences listed, less than 20% were seen once. Germline V lookup: CDR1 SQVTM, CDR2 ANQGSEA. This CDR3 contains 17 residues. V lost 1 base and J 5 bases, leaving 23 bases between the germline ends. This record comes from a study of identical twins. Findings and caveats of the study: Out-of-frame alpha sequences common to twins exhibited an excess of low generation probability.

The sequenced sample was naive T cells sorted from blood. This sequence joins TRBV29-1 and TRBJ2-5; a possible D gene is TRBD1 (7 bases). This TCR was recovered from a man aged 45 to 65 in good health. CDR3 amino acids: CSVEVASGGGEGETQYF. CDR3 sequence (DNA): TGCAGCGTTGAAGTAGCTTCTGGAGGGGGCGAGGGGGAGACCCAGTACTTC.